This record looks at one T cell receptor beta chain sequence and its context. Sequencing used immunoSEQ multiplex PCR; TCRdb keeps in-frame clones, though not all of them. In the table there are fewer than 450,000 clones, about 90% of which are singletons. The sample comes from a study of blood T cell repertoires in COVID-19. Germline V gene data show CDR1 as MNHEY and CDR2 as SVGAGI. V lost 0 bases, J lost 4 bases, and 4 bases stayed unmatched. This CDR3 is built from 15 residues. Specimen: peripheral blood. The clonotype was recovered from a woman between 50 and 59 years old with COVID-19, enrolled during active disease. V usage is TRBV6-5 and J usage is TRBJ2-7; 9 positions match TRBD1. This CDR3 is CASSYSSGQGYEQYF. CDR3 sequence (DNA): TGTGCCAGCAGTTACTCCTCGGGACAGGGATACGAGCAGTACTTC.